This entry lists 28 T cell receptor beta chains sequenced from one sample in a study of blood T cell repertoires in COVID-19. The assay was immunoSEQ multiplex PCR, and TCRdb's table has in-frame clones only and misses some. The sample records about 150,000 clones, around nine tenths being singletons. Material for sequencing was peripheral blood. The source of these receptors is a man aged 45-65 years who had recovered from COVID-19.

Note on this clone: Within the sample, other DNA sequences also encode this same CDR3. V gene TRBV9 combines with J gene TRBJ2-7, with TRBD2 as a possible D gene (5 bases). CDR3 length: 13 residues. Trimming removed 0 bases from V and 1 base from J, with 5 bases in between. The germline gives CDR1 SGDLS, CDR2 YYNGEE. The CDR3: CASSVAGSYEQYF. CDR3 DNA sequence: TGTGCCAGCAGCGTAGCGGGGTCCTACGAGCAGTACTTC.

J is TRBJ2-3 and V is TRBV6-1; TRBD2 agrees at 7 bases. CDR1 is MNHNS, CDR2 SASEGT, per germline. This CDR3 has 16 amino acids. Germline trimming cut 5 bases from V and 2 bases from J; bases unmatched to any gene: 10. As DNA, the CDR3 is TGTGCCAGCAGTAAAGGAGCGGGGTCCTACACAGATACGCAGTATTTT. This encodes CASSKGAGSYTDTQYF.

This clone was observed a single time. This rearrangement joins TRBV30 to TRBJ2-7; 7 nucleotides match TRBD1. The CDR3 consists of 12 residues. Germline lookup yields CDR1 GTSNPN and CDR2 SVGIG (reference sequence). Trimming removed 8 bases from V and 6 bases from J; junction bases left unmatched: 10. CDR3 in amino acids: CARGKGAGEQYF. As DNA, the CDR3 is TGTGCCCGGGGAAAGGGGGCGGGCGAGCAGTACTTC.

The chain has TRBV2 and TRBJ1-6, with 12 bases fitting TRBD1. This CDR3 spans 16 amino acids. Germline CDR1 and CDR2: SNHLY and FYNNEI. V lost 6 bases, J lost 10 bases, and 10 bases stayed unmatched. This chain's CDR3 is CASSEGGQGAGSPLHF. The CDR3 DNA sequence: TGTGCCAGCAGCGAGGGGGGACAGGGGGCCGGATCACCCCTCCACTTT.

V is TRBV27 and J is TRBJ2-1; 8 nucleotides align to TRBD1. Germline V gene sequence: CDR1 MNHEY, CDR2 SMNVEV (reference sequence). V trimming: 3 bases; J trimming: 5 bases; junction bases outside the gene matches: 6. The CDR3 totals 15 residues. The CDR3 DNA reads as TGTGCCAGCAGTTTCGGGACAGGCGGGAACAATGAGCAGTTCTTC. Translating it yields CASSFGTGGNNEQFF.

The chain carries TRBV6-6 and TRBJ2-1; the D gene is possibly TRBD1 (5 bases). This CDR3 region has 15 residues. The germline CDR1 and CDR2 sequences are MNHNY and SVGAGI (reference sequence). V was clipped by 6 bases and J by 0 bases, with 12 bases between them. DNA for the CDR3: TGTGCCAGCAGAAGGACCGACAGCTCCTACAATGAGCAGTTCTTC. This gives the protein CASRRTDSSYNEQFF.

The chain recombines TRBV6-5 with TRBJ1-6; tentatively, D is TRBD1 (6 bases). This CDR3 region has 16 residues. Trimming shortened V by 4 bases and J by 4 bases, and 14 bases separated the two germline ends. Per germline, CDR1 MNHEY and CDR2 SVGAGI. For the CDR3, the DNA is TGTGCCAGCAGTTCCGAGACAGGCCATTATAATTCACCCCTCCACTTT. Its protein is CASSSETGHYNSPLHF.

The J gene is TRBJ1-5, the V gene TRBV11-2; TRBD1 aligns across 11 bases. Trimming took 3 bases from V and 0 from J; bases not matched to a gene: 7. Germline loops: CDR1 SGHAT, CDR2 FQNNGV. The CDR3 runs 18 residues. The CDR3: CASSLGTGGRYSNQPQHF. In nucleotides, the CDR3 is TGTGCCAGCAGCTTGGGGACAGGGGGACGATATAGCAATCAGCCCCAGCATTTT.

V and J are TRBV28 and TRBJ1-2; 10 nucleotides align to TRBD1. The V and J ends lost 5 bases and 5 bases, in that order; junction bases with no gene match: 5. This CDR3 contains 14 residues. The V gene's germline CDR1 is MDHEN and CDR2 SYDVKM. CDR3 DNA: TGTGCCAGCAGTCCCGGGACAGGGGTTTATGGCTACACCTTC. It codes for CASSPGTGVYGYTF.

The sample holds one count of this clone. The chain is built from TRBV27 and TRBJ2-7; 8 nucleotides align to TRBD1. The CDR3 length is 14 residues. Germline loops: CDR1 MNHEY, CDR2 SMNVEV (reference sequence). Trimming cost V 6 bases and J 3 bases; bases outside gene matches: 7. As DNA, the CDR3 is TGTGCCAGCAGGAGCCACAGGGGGAGCTACGAGCAGTACTTC. This encodes CASRSHRGSYEQYF.

The chain employs TRBV6-6 and TRBJ1-1, with 7 bases aligning to TRBD1. J lost 1 base, V lost 6 bases, and 2 bases had no gene match. The germline V gene encodes CDR1 MNHNY and CDR2 SVGAGI (reference sequence). This CDR3 has 13 amino acids. The CDR3 DNA follows: TGTGCCAGCAGCCGGACAGGGAACACTGAAGCTTTCTTT. Its protein is CASSRTGNTEAFF.

This rearrangement joins TRBV19 to TRBJ1-4; 7 positions agree with TRBD1. The V gene end was trimmed by 4 bases and the J gene end by 1 base; junction bases not matched to a gene: 3. In germline, CDR1 is LNHDA, CDR2 SQIVND (reference sequence). This CDR3 is 15 amino acids long. CDR3: CASSTRQGTNEKLFF. The CDR3 DNA reads as TGTGCCAGTAGTACAAGACAGGGAACTAATGAAAAACTGTTTTTT.

The chain carries TRBV3-1 (or the pseudogene TRBV3-2) and TRBJ1-6; the D gene is possibly TRBD1 (6 bases). This CDR3 contains 16 residues. With 6 bases removed from V and 2 bases from J, the gap between germline ends came to 14 bases. The germline V gene encodes CDR1 LGHDT and CDR2 YNNKEL (reference sequence). As DNA, the CDR3 is TGTGCCAGCAGGCTTACAGGGTCGCCCTATAATTCACCCCTCCACTTT. Translation gives CASRLTGSPYNSPLHF.

The chain joins TRBV7-4 to TRBJ2-7; D remains unclear. V was cut by 7 bases and J by 0 bases, with 16 bases left in between. Per the germline V gene, CDR1 is SGHVT and CDR2 is SQSDAQ. The CDR3 runs to 15 residues. In nucleotides, the CDR3 is TGTGCCAGCACCAAACCCCGCAGGCTCTCCTACGAGCAGTACTTC. This gives the protein CASTKPRRLSYEQYF.

This chain links TRBV11-2 with TRBJ2-2; D is perhaps TRBD1 (6 bases). Germline values: CDR1 SGHAT, CDR2 FQNNGV. The CDR3 length is 14 residues. The V end was cut by 6 bases, the J end by 4 bases, with 12 bases between. CDR3 coding DNA: TGTGCCAGCAGTTTAACAGGGAGCACCGGGGAGCTGTTTTTT. Its protein product is CASSLTGSTGELFF.

The chain is built from TRBV27 and TRBJ2-5, with D maybe TRBD1 (6 bases). Germline V gives CDR1 MNHEY, CDR2 SMNVEV (reference sequence). Trimming took 5 bases from V and 4 from J, leaving 17 bases between them. This CDR3 is built from 15 residues. CDR3 protein: CASSPTNRVRETQYF. CDR3 in DNA: TGTGCCAGCAGTCCGACAAACAGGGTTAGAGAGACCCAGTACTTC.

V usage is TRBV19 and J usage is TRBJ2-7; TRBD1 matches 10 bases. Germline CDR1 LNHDA, CDR2 SQIVND (reference sequence). This CDR3 region has 14 residues. The junction had 6 bases not matched to a gene; V was cut back by 5 bases and J by 5 bases. CDR3 protein: CASSLDRGRNEQYF. DNA for the CDR3: TGTGCCAGTAGTCTCGACAGGGGGCGAAACGAGCAGTACTTC.

The table lists this clone with a few counts. V and J are TRBV7-9 and TRBJ2-7; a possible D gene is TRBD1 (6 bases). The CDR3 is 12 residues long. Germline V CDR1 and CDR2: SEHNR, FQNEAQ (reference sequence). V lost 6 bases and J lost 7, with 13 bases in between. CDR3 protein: CASSWTDLEQYF. CDR3 nucleotide sequence: TGTGCCAGCAGTTGGACAGACCTGGAGCAGTACTTC.

V usage is TRBV29-1 and J usage is TRBJ2-1; 8 nucleotides agree with TRBD1. The CDR3 has 14 residues. V lost 4 bases and J lost 4; bases outside the gene matches: 6. Germline lookup yields CDR1 SQVTM and CDR2 ANQGSEA. The CDR3 nucleotides are TGCAGCGTTGGAGGACAGGGCCTTTACAATGAGCAGTTCTTC. Residues: CSVGGQGLYNEQFF.

This clone was observed a few times. This chain links TRBV5-4 with TRBJ1-1; TRBD1 is a possible D gene (5 bases). CDR3 length equals 15 residues. V lost 1 base and J lost 0, with 10 bases in between. Looked up from germline, CDR1 is SGHNT and CDR2 is YYREEE (reference sequence). CDR3 sequence (DNA): TGTGCCAGCAGCTTGTCTGCGGGGGTGAACACTGAAGCTTTCTTT. Its translation is CASSLSAGVNTEAFF. The complete variable domain, with remaining parts taken from reference TRBV5-4 and TRBJ1-1, reads ETGVTQSPTHLIKTRGQQVTLRCSSQSGHNTVSWYQQALGQGPQFIFQYYREEENGRGNFPPRFSGLQFPNYSSELNVNALELDDSALYLCASSLSAGVNTEAFFGQGTRLTVV.

The V gene is TRBV6-6, the J gene TRBJ1-1; 7 bases are shared with TRBD1. The CDR3 covers 13 residues. Per germline, CDR1 MNHNY and CDR2 SVGAGI (reference sequence). J gave up 5 bases and V 4 bases, and 4 bases lay outside the gene matches. The DNA for the CDR3 is TGTGCCAGCAGTTTCTCACAGGGGACTGAAGCTTTCTTT. Protein: CASSFSQGTEAFF.

The rearrangement links TRBV7-6 to TRBJ2-3; 7 nucleotides line up with TRBD2. Germline assignment: CDR1 SGHVS and CDR2 FNYEAQ. V dropped 2 bases and J dropped 7; count of bases not matched to a gene: 3. CDR3 length equals 13 residues. For the CDR3, the DNA is TGTGCCAGCAGCTTAATGGGGGGGAATACGCAGTATTTT. Its translation: CASSLMGGNTQYF.

This clone was detected once. J is TRBJ1-1 and V is TRBV6-5; the D is unclear. This CDR3 contains 13 residues. Trimming took off 6 bases at V and 4 bases at J, with 12 bases between the two ends. The V gene's germline CDR1 is MNHEY and CDR2 SVGAGI. This CDR3 is CASSVEYRTEAFF. CDR3 coding DNA: TGTGCCAGCAGCGTTGAGTACCGCACTGAAGCTTTCTTT.

The V gene is TRBV9, the J gene TRBJ1-3, with TRBD1 matching 8 bases. V shed 4 bases, J shed 1 base, and the junction held 7 bases outside the gene matches. Germline V lookup: CDR1 SGDLS, CDR2 YYNGEE. The CDR3 contains 16 residues. CDR3 protein: CASSPEWTGSGNTIYF. As DNA, the CDR3 is TGTGCCAGCAGCCCAGAATGGACAGGGTCTGGAAACACCATATATTTT.

V usage is TRBV9 and J usage is TRBJ2-2; 8 nucleotides match TRBD2. V lost 3 bases to trimming and J lost 6 bases; unmatched junction nucleotides: 7. The CDR3 has 15 residues. Looked up from germline, CDR1 is SGDLS and CDR2 is YYNGEE. The CDR3 here is CASSASGGGSGELFF. The DNA of the CDR3 is TGTGCCAGCAGCGCCAGCGGGGGAGGGTCCGGGGAGCTGTTTTTT. Full variable domain (rest looked up from reference TRBV9 and TRBJ2-2): DSGVTQTPKHLITATGQRVTLRCSPRSGDLSVYWYQQSLDQGLQFLIQYYNGEERAKGNILERFSAQQFPDLHSELNLSSLELGDSALYFCASSASGGGSGELFFGEGSRLTVL.

V and J are TRBV5-4 and TRBJ1-6, with D possibly TRBD1 on 6 matching bases. The V and J ends lost 1 base and 10 bases respectively, with 12 bases between them. The CDR3 spans 14 residues. Germline values: CDR1 SGHNT, CDR2 YYREEE (reference sequence). The CDR3 here is CASSLRDIGSPLHF. Here the CDR3 DNA reads TGTGCCAGCAGCTTGAGGGACATAGGGTCACCCCTCCACTTT.

The chain has TRBV18 and TRBJ2-1, with 10 bases matching TRBD2. Germline V gene data show CDR1 as KGHSH and CDR2 as LQKENI. V was clipped by 0 bases and J by 3 bases; unmatched bases: 11. The CDR3 is 19 amino acids. Here the CDR3 reads CASSPPYVVQRGGYNEQFF. The CDR3 bases are TGTGCCAGCTCACCACCGTATGTCGTTCAGCGGGGGGGCTACAATGAGCAGTTCTTC.

The V and J genes are TRBV4-3 and TRBJ2-1; 10 bases are shared with TRBD2. The CDR3 covers 14 residues. Germline V CDR1 and CDR2: LGHNA, YSLEER. The ends lost 0 bases at V and 8 bases at J; junction bases unmatched: 1. CDR3 nucleotides: TGCGCCAGCAGCCAAGAAGGACTAGCGGATGAGCAGTTCTTC. It specifies CASSQEGLADEQFF.